The 21 T cell receptor beta chains presented below share a single source sample, sequenced in a study of blood T cell repertoires in COVID-19. Using immunoSEQ multiplex PCR, the repertoire was profiled, and TCRdb retains in-frame clones only, with some absent. The sample lists about 250,000 clones, approximately 85% occurring once. Sequenced input: peripheral blood. These receptors were taken from a man aged 50 to 60 with active or convalescent COVID-19.

The chain carries TRBV28 and TRBJ2-1, with TRBD2 matching 7 bases. Germline CDR1 is MDHEN and CDR2 is SYDVKM. This CDR3 is built from 12 residues. Trimming removed 5 bases from V and 10 bases from J; junction bases left unmatched: 5. The CDR3 DNA reads as TGTGCCAGCAGTCCCGGGAGGTGGGAGCAGTTCTTC. Translation: CASSPGRWEQFF. The entire variable domain, with the rest obtained from reference TRBV28 and TRBJ2-1, is as follows: DVKVTQSSRYLVKRTGEKVFLECVQDMDHENMFWYRQDPGLGLRLIYFSYDVKMKEKGDIPEGYSVSREKKERFSLILESASTNQTSMYLCASSPGRWEQFFGPGTRLTVL.

This chain connects TRBV29-1 to TRBJ1-3; tentatively, D is TRBD1 (5 bases). Per the germline V gene, CDR1 is SQVTM and CDR2 is ANQGSEA. V was shortened by 4 bases and J by 0 bases, with 10 bases between the two germline ends. The CDR3 extends over 14 amino acids. CDR3: CSVVDRTSGNTIYF. For the CDR3, the DNA is TGCAGCGTTGTAGACAGAACCTCTGGAAACACCATATATTTT.

The CDR3 DNA reads TGTGCCTCCACAGAACTCCTATCGGCTTCACCCCTCCACTTT. Protein product: CASTELLSASPLHF. The chain couples TRBV30 to TRBJ1-6; no clear D. The CDR3 has 14 amino acids. V dropped 7 bases and J dropped 9 bases, with 19 bases sitting between them. Germline CDR1 GTSNPN, CDR2 SVGIG (reference sequence).

This chain joins TRBV7-9 and TRBJ2-2, with TRBD2 as a possible D gene (6 bases). V shed 10 bases and J shed 4 bases, with 19 bases lying between them. Germline V lookup: CDR1 SEHNR, CDR2 FQNEAQ (reference sequence). The CDR3 has 15 residues. This chain's CDR3 is CAIGGGDFFTGELFF. DNA for the CDR3: TGTGCCATTGGCGGTGGGGACTTCTTCACCGGGGAGCTGTTTTTT.

The chain joins TRBV7-3 to TRBJ2-3; 8 nucleotides line up with TRBD2. The CDR3 consists of 14 residues. The V gene end was trimmed by 5 bases and the J gene end by 2 bases; junction bases not matched to a gene: 3. Germline assignment: CDR1 SGHTA and CDR2 FQGTGA. The CDR3 region has the DNA TGTGCCAGCAGCCCCGGGGGGGTCACAGATACGCAGTATTTT. Protein product: CASSPGGVTDTQYF.

The gene calls are TRBV7-9 and TRBJ2-3, with TRBD2 as a possible D gene (6 bases). This CDR3 is 14 amino acids long. Per the germline V gene, CDR1 is SEHNR and CDR2 is FQNEAQ (reference sequence). The ends were cut back, 5 bases at V and 1 base at J, with 10 bases in the middle. DNA of the CDR3: TGTGCCAGCAGCATCTCTAGCGGCACAGATACGCAGTATTTT. Translating it yields CASSISSGTDTQYF.

The V and J genes are TRBV6-5 and TRBJ1-5, with 8 bases fitting TRBD1. Germline CDR1 MNHEY, CDR2 SVGAGI. Losses at the gene ends were 5 bases for V and 9 bases for J; bases not matched to a gene: 9. The CDR3 contains 14 residues. For the CDR3, the DNA is TGTGCCAGCAGTCGGACAGGGCCCGGATCGCCCCAGCATTTT. Residues: CASSRTGPGSPQHF.

In its sample, this clone was seen once. The V gene is TRBV11-3, the J gene TRBJ2-1; possibly TRBD2 for D (6 bases). V was shortened by 5 bases and J by 0 bases, with 11 bases between the two germline ends. The germline CDR1 and CDR2 sequences are SGHNT and YENEEA. The CDR3 contains 15 residues. As DNA, the CDR3 is TGTGCCAGCAGCCCCGACGGGAGCTCCTACAATGAGCAGTTCTTC. Residues: CASSPDGSSYNEQFF.

In this sample, this clone turned up once. V and J are TRBV2 and TRBJ2-3, with 9 positions matching TRBD2. Germline CDR1 and CDR2: SNHLY and FYNNEI. The CDR3 loop spans 16 amino acids. Trimming removed 1 base from V and 10 bases from J; junction bases left unmatched: 12. CDR3 loop: CASSEGGGRVENAQYF. In nucleotides, the CDR3 is TGTGCCAGCAGTGAAGGGGGCGGGAGGGTAGAAAATGCGCAGTATTTT.

The chain has TRBV28 and TRBJ1-6, with no clear D. V was pared by 6 bases and J by 11 bases, with 20 bases between. From germline, CDR1 is MDHEN and CDR2 SYDVKM. This CDR3 contains 15 residues. The CDR3 loop is CASSSPYGSVAPLHF. As DNA, the CDR3 is TGTGCCAGCAGCTCACCCTACGGGTCCGTGGCACCCCTCCACTTT.

The chain employs TRBV19 and TRBJ1-2, with 8 bases aligning to TRBD1. The CDR3 contains 17 residues. The J segment lost 3 bases and the V segment lost 9 bases, leaving 18 bases of the junction unmatched. Germline CDR1 LNHDA, CDR2 SQIVND (reference sequence). The CDR3 spells CARGLTPGTGGHYGYTF. The CDR3 DNA is TGTGCCAGGGGGCTCACCCCCGGGACAGGTGGACACTATGGCTACACCTTC. Based on the CDR3 plus reference TRBV19 and TRBJ1-2, the full variable domain is DGGITQSPKYLFRKEGQNVTLSCEQNLNHDAMYWYRQDPGQGLRLIYYSQIVNDFQKGDIAEGYSVSREKKESFPLTVTSAQKNPTAFYLCARGLTPGTGGHYGYTFGSGTRLTVV.

This clone was picked up a small number of times. Distinct nucleotide sequences in the sample also encode this CDR3. The chain has TRBV4-2 and TRBJ2-4; 14 bases map to TRBD2. V shed 1 base, J shed 15 bases, and the junction held 11 bases outside the gene matches. The CDR3 has 16 amino acids. Germline assignment: CDR1 LGHNA and CDR2 YNFKEQ. In DNA, the CDR3 is TGTGCCAGCAGCCAAGCCCGACTAGCGGGAGGGTCCTTGACGTACTTC. Translated: CASSQARLAGGSLTYF.

DNA of the CDR3: TGTGCCAGCAGTTATGAGGACGGGAGGGCCCATGAGCAGTTCTTC. Its translation: CASSYEDGRAHEQFF. The J gene is TRBJ2-1, the V gene TRBV6-2 or TRBV6-3, with TRBD2 matching 8 bases. There are 15 residues in the CDR3. Germline values: CDR1 MNHEY, CDR2 SVGEGT. J gave up 8 bases and V 3 bases, and 9 bases lay outside the gene matches.

In its sample, this clone was seen once. CDR3 amino acids: CASSQGTSGASGRGNEQFF. CDR3 nucleotide sequence: TGTGCCAGCAGCCAAGGGACTAGCGGGGCTAGCGGGAGGGGGAATGAGCAGTTCTTC. J is TRBJ2-1 and V is TRBV4-2, with 12 bases aligning to TRBD2. V dropped 1 base and J dropped 7; count of bases not matched to a gene: 14. This CDR3 region has 19 residues. Germline lookup yields CDR1 LGHNA and CDR2 YNFKEQ.

CDR3 sequence reads: CASRPQGGREKLFF. CDR3 nucleotides: TGTGCCAGCAGACCTCAGGGGGGACGTGAAAAACTGTTTTTT. The chain combines TRBV27 with TRBJ1-4, with 7 bases fitting TRBD1. Per the germline V gene, CDR1 is MNHEY and CDR2 is SMNVEV (reference sequence). V lost 6 bases and J lost 7; bases outside the gene matches: 8. This CDR3 is built from 14 residues.

DNA of the CDR3: TGCAGCGTTTATATAGCTAACTATGGCTACACCTTC. Residues: CSVYIANYGYTF. The chain links TRBV29-1 to TRBJ1-2; D is unclear. V was cut by 5 bases and J by 0 bases, with 7 bases left in between. Germline V gene data show CDR1 as SQVTM and CDR2 as ANQGSEA. The CDR3 loop spans 12 amino acids.

Comments on this clone: The same CDR3 arises from other DNA sequences in this sample as well. The rearrangement uses TRBV4-3 and TRBJ2-1, with 8 bases identical to TRBD2. V shed 3 bases, J shed 0 bases, and the junction held 1 base outside the gene matches. Germline CDR1 LGHNA, CDR2 YSLEER. This CDR3 is built from 15 residues. The CDR3: CASSQSGSSYNEQFF. DNA for the CDR3: TGCGCCAGCAGCCAGAGCGGGAGCTCCTACAATGAGCAGTTCTTC.

The genes are TRBV5-1 and TRBJ2-3; 8 bases agree with TRBD2. Germline V CDR1 and CDR2: SGHRS, YFSETQ. The CDR3 is 16 amino acids. The junction had 7 bases not matched to a gene; V was cut back by 0 bases and J by 4 bases. DNA for the CDR3: TGCGCCAGCAGCTTGGTCAGCGGGAGTGGCGCAGATACGCAGTATTTT. Translated, it gives CASSLVSGSGADTQYF.

The CDR3: CASSLDDLLPTQYF. The CDR3 bases are TGCGCCAGCAGCTTGGACGACTTACTCCCTACGCAGTATTTT. This chain links TRBV5-1 with TRBJ2-3; no clear D gene. CDR1 SGHRS and CDR2 YFSETQ come from the germline V gene. This CDR3 comprises 14 residues. Deletions cut 0 bases from V and 8 bases from J, with 13 bases between. The whole variable domain, filled in from reference TRBV5-1 and TRBJ2-3, reads KAGVTQTPRYLIKTRGQQVTLSCSPISGHRSVSWYQQTPGQGLQFLFEYFSETQRNKGNFPGRFSGRQFSNSRSEMNVSTLELGDSALYLCASSLDDLLPTQYFGPGTRLTVL.

This clone was seen a single time. The chain recombines TRBV7-2 with TRBJ2-7; the match to TRBD2 covers 8 bases. The CDR3 has 15 amino acids. Germline CDR1 reads SGHTA; CDR2 reads FQGNSA. J was trimmed by 7 bases and V by 5 bases; bases with no gene match: 13. In nucleotides, the CDR3 is TGTGCCAGCAGCCTCCAACCTGGAGGCGGGAGGGAGCAGTACTTC. Translation gives CASSLQPGGGREQYF.

The chain uses TRBV7-9 and TRBJ2-1; 16 bases map to TRBD2. The length of the CDR3 is 17 residues. The V gene's germline CDR1 is SEHNR and CDR2 FQNEAQ (reference sequence). Unmatched junction bases numbered 10, after V lost 5 bases and J lost 9 bases. The CDR3, as DNA: TGTGCCAGCAGCAAACCAGAGGGACTAGCGGGAGGGAGTGAGCAGTTCTTC. Amino acids: CASSKPEGLAGGSEQFF.